The present T cell receptor (beta chain) was sequenced within a study of T cell responses to AZD1222 COVID-19 vaccine. Clones were read by immunoSEQ multiplex PCR, and TCRdb kept only the in-frame ones, dropping some. Of 120,000 or so clones listed, 88% are singletons. A remark on this clone: As yet, its antigen is unknown.

General study points: Vaccine-related CD4 TCRs covered spike, predominating at 160-218 and 743-854. Just 5 or 6 AZD1222 recipients tested seropositive at baseline. In a largely white British group with more females than males, clonal diversity was possibly underestimated. In the spike-specific TCR repertoire, nearly half reportedly target unmutated variant regions.

CDR3 size: 16 residues. Per germline, CDR1 SGHRS and CDR2 YFSETQ. With V trimmed by 4 bases and J by 2 bases, 10 bases remained unmatched. This TCR came from an adult in good health. The genes are TRBV5-1 and TRBJ2-5; 8 bases line up with TRBD2. The sample here was peripheral blood, taken on day 0 of AZD1222 vaccination. CDR3 bases: TGCGCCAGCAGCCCGCCCGGGGGGGTGCGTCAAGAGACCCAGTACTTC. Its protein product is CASSPPGGVRQETQYF. The whole variable domain, remainder taken from reference TRBV5-1 and TRBJ2-5, is KAGVTQTPRYLIKTRGQQVTLSCSPISGHRSVSWYQQTPGQGLQFLFEYFSETQRNKGNFPGRFSGRQFSNSRSEMNVSTLELGDSALYLCASSPPGGVRQETQYFGPGTRLLVL.